The next 29 T cell receptor beta chains were all read from a single sample in a study of T cells expressing NK-cell markers. TCRdb reprocessed the 5' RACE reads, with one entry per CDR3 protein and no DNA. The sample is made up of about half a million distinct CDR3 sequences, and the top ten hold almost 1.5% of it. The specimen was blood T cells: a sorted CD56 or NKG2C T cell subset, CD4+ or CD8+ T cells, or bulk PBMC T cells (not recorded which). All receptors come from a woman in her forties or fifties in good health.

The V and J genes are TRBV7-2 and TRBJ2-1; with no DNA, the TCRdb D assignment of TRBD2 cannot be verified. The CDR3 runs 15 residues. Germline V gene data show CDR1 as SGHTA and CDR2 as FQGNSA. The CDR3 sequence: CASRGTSGAYNEQFF.

CDR3: CASSVGQGIYGYTF. The chain is built from TRBV9 and TRBJ1-2; absent DNA, TCRdb's TRBD1 call cannot be checked. This CDR3 is 14 amino acids long. Germline V lookup: CDR1 SGDLS, CDR2 YYNGEE.

The chain carries TRBV20-1 and TRBJ1-3; TCRdb names TRBD1, which stays unverified in the absence of DNA. Germline V gives CDR1 DFQATT, CDR2 SNEGSKA (reference sequence). CDR3 length: 13 residues. CDR3 loop: CSAHPGGTNTIYF.

This chain uses TRBV7-2 with TRBJ2-1; TCRdb's D gene call, TRBD2, goes unchecked for lack of DNA. Germline CDR1 reads SGHTA; CDR2 reads FQGNSA. This CDR3 has 18 amino acids. CDR3: CASSLRLLAGVGWNEQFF.

The CDR3 protein is CSARDGQPRNTEAFF. The V gene is TRBV20-1, the J gene TRBJ1-1; the TRBD1 assignment by TCRdb is unverifiable without DNA. The CDR3 is made up of 15 amino acids. Germline CDR1 reads DFQATT; CDR2 reads SNEGSKA (reference sequence).

The CDR3 sequence: CASSPVGNAAYEQYF. The chain has TRBV9 and TRBJ2-7. CDR3 length: 15 amino acids. In germline, CDR1 is SGDLS, CDR2 YYNGEE.

The genes are TRBV20-1 and TRBJ2-5; TCRdb indicates TRBD1, and absent DNA this call remains unverified. The CDR3 has 15 residues. Germline CDR1 DFQATT, CDR2 SNEGSKA (reference sequence). This CDR3 is CSARTGGRGQETQYF.

This chain joins TRBV13 and TRBJ2-1; TCRdb outputs TRBD1, but without DNA this stays unchecked. Germline CDR1 reads PRHDT; CDR2 reads FYEKMQ (reference sequence). The CDR3 runs 14 residues. CDR3 sequence: CASSLNRGGREEFF.

This rearrangement joins TRBV12-3 or TRBV12-4 to TRBJ2-4; without DNA, the TCRdb call of TRBD2 cannot be checked. The CDR3 spans 12 residues. This CDR3 is CASSTSANIQYF.

The rearrangement joins TRBV24-1 to TRBJ2-3; TCRdb indicates TRBD2, and absent DNA this call remains unverified. There are 19 residues in the CDR3. The V gene's germline CDR1 is KGHDR and CDR2 SFDVKD. The CDR3 sequence is CATSDFALTSGKNTDTQYF.

The rearrangement uses TRBV27 and TRBJ2-2; with no DNA, the TCRdb D assignment of TRBD2 cannot be verified. The CDR3 loop spans 17 amino acids. CDR1 is MNHEY, CDR2 SMNVEV, per germline (reference sequence). CDR3 sequence reads: CASSSWIAGANTGGLFF.

V is TRBV3-1 and J is TRBJ2-3. The CDR3 has 13 residues. CDR1 is LGHDT, CDR2 YNNKEL, per germline (reference sequence). CDR3: CASSRLSGDTQYF.

J is TRBJ1-1 and V is TRBV5-1; the D gene TCRdb calls, TRBD1, cannot be checked with no DNA. CDR3 length: 15 amino acids. In germline, CDR1 is SGHRS, CDR2 YFSETQ. This CDR3 reads CASKIVETGTGEAFF.

This chain links TRBV11-2 with TRBJ2-2. Germline-derived CDR1 and CDR2 are SGHAT and FQNNGV. This CDR3 is 14 amino acids long. The CDR3: CASREGWGHGELFF.

This chain links TRBV5-1 with TRBJ2-1; there is no DNA to check the TCRdb D call of TRBD1. The CDR3 has 17 residues. Germline V CDR1 and CDR2: SGHRS, YFSETQ. CDR3 region: CASSPWTGIGSYNEQFF.

This sequence joins TRBV6-5 and TRBJ1-2; TCRdb names TRBD1, which stays unverified in the absence of DNA. Germline CDR1 and CDR2: MNHEY and SVGAGI. There are 15 residues in the CDR3. CDR3 region: CASNRDRPRYYGYTF.

The chain joins TRBV20-1 to TRBJ2-1; absent DNA, TCRdb's TRBD2 call cannot be checked. The CDR3 has 11 amino acids. Germline-derived CDR1 and CDR2 are DFQATT and SNEGSKA (reference sequence). This CDR3 is CSARTVNEQFF.

The rearrangement joins TRBV7-8 to TRBJ2-1; TCRdb selects TRBD2, and the lack of DNA leaves this call unchecked. The CDR3 spans 17 residues. Germline CDR1 SGHVS, CDR2 FQNEAQ. CDR3 residues: CASTLTLRAVGSNEQFF.

This chain uses TRBV4-1 with TRBJ2-5; the TCRdb call, TRBD2, lacks DNA for checking. CDR1 and CDR2 (germline): MGHRA, YSYEKL. The length of the CDR3 is 18 residues. This chain's CDR3 is CASSQGASGRTFQETQYF.

The chain recombines TRBV12-3 or TRBV12-4 with TRBJ1-2; TCRdb's D call, TRBD1, is unchecked because there is no DNA. This CDR3 comprises 15 residues. The CDR3 loop reads CASSPSRGFNYGYTF.

The genes are TRBV20-1 and TRBJ1-2; the TCRdb call, TRBD1, lacks DNA for checking. The germline gives CDR1 DFQATT, CDR2 SNEGSKA (reference sequence). This CDR3 is 14 amino acids long. The CDR3 region is CSAAGTGYNYGYTF.

The chain carries TRBV7-8 and TRBJ2-3; TCRdb's D call of TRBD2 is untestable without DNA. CDR1 SGHVS and CDR2 FQNEAQ come from the germline V gene. This CDR3 is built from 14 residues. CDR3 in amino acids: CASSSGGNRVTQYF.

The chain uses TRBV10-3 and TRBJ2-2; the TRBD1 assignment by TCRdb is unverifiable without DNA. Germline V gene lookup returns CDR1 ENHRY and CDR2 SYGVKD. CDR3 size: 15 residues. The CDR3: CATRPDRARTGELFF.

The V call is TRBV7-8, the J call TRBJ2-3. Germline values: CDR1 SGHVS, CDR2 FQNEAQ. The CDR3 runs to 13 residues. The CDR3 sequence is CASSRQTTDTQYF.

The chain couples TRBV12-3 or TRBV12-4 to TRBJ2-3; the D gene TCRdb calls, TRBD2, cannot be checked with no DNA. The CDR3 length is 14 residues. The chain's CDR3 is CASTKREGLGTQYF.

This sequence joins TRBV5-6 and TRBJ2-1; TCRdb picks TRBD2, but there is no DNA to check that call. CDR1 is SGHDT and CDR2 is YYEEEE in the germline V gene. CDR3 size: 20 residues. CDR3 residues: CASSFSPGLAFWGNYNEQFF.

This chain joins TRBV25-1 and TRBJ2-5; TCRdb names TRBD1, which stays unverified in the absence of DNA. The CDR3 has 13 amino acids. The germline CDR1 and CDR2 sequences are MGHDK and SYGVNS. CDR3 loop: CASTGGPGETQYF.

The chain carries TRBV2 and TRBJ2-3; TCRdb lists TRBD2, though no DNA is available to test this call. Germline lookup yields CDR1 SNHLY and CDR2 FYNNEI. The CDR3 sequence is 14 residues long. CDR3 sequence reads: CATETSGYTDTQYF.

V gene TRBV3-1 combines with J gene TRBJ2-2; the TCRdb call, TRBD1, lacks DNA for checking. Germline loops: CDR1 LGHDT, CDR2 YNNKEL (reference sequence). The CDR3 has 16 residues. CDR3 amino acids: CASSQELGARTGELFF.